A selection of T cell receptor beta chains follows, all from one sample in a study of OX40 agonist ivuxolimab in advanced cancers. Here immunoSEQ multiplex PCR was the method, and the copy in TCRdb shows in-frame clones only, minus some. The sample lists around 18,000 clones; roughly 84% were seen once. The starting material was CD4+ or CD8+ T cells sorted from blood, obtained in a trial of the OX40 agonist ivuxolimab. All receptors derive from an adult with an advanced solid tumor such as melanoma, head and neck, liver or kidney cancer. The CDR3 runs from the conserved cysteine through the conserved F or W. A D gene is named only where the DNA matches it firmly. Clone size appears in some rows only: once, few, many, or a class for an expanded clone.

TRBJ1-4 TRBD1 TRBV28 - TGTGCCAGCAGTCCTCAGGGGGCCCGGGGCACTAATGAAAAACTGTTTTTT CASSPQGARGTNEKLFF
TRBJ1-4 - TRBV12-5 - TGTGCTAGTGGTTTGCCGCCGGGGGTGGATGAAAAACTGTTTTTT CASGLPPGVDEKLFF
TRBJ1-4 - TRBV10-3 - TGTGCCATCAGTGACGGATGGGCAGGGGATGAAAAACTGTTTTTT CAISDGWAGDEKLFF
TRBJ1-2 - TRBV28 - TGTGCCAGCAGTTTGATAACTCTGTATGGCTACACCTTC CASSLITLYGYTF
TRBJ2-1 - TRBV5-1 - TGCGCCAGCAGCTTACGTTCAGCGGGCCTTACCTCCTACAATGAGCAGTTCTTC CASSLRSAGLTSYNEQFF
TRBJ2-4 - TRBV5-6 - TGTGCCAGCAGCCGAGGAGGGAGCGCCAAAAACATTCAGTACTTC CASSRGGSAKNIQYF
TRBJ2-2 - TRBV28 medium-sized TGTGCCAACCGGCTTGGGACACCTTCCGACACCGGGGAGCTGTTTTTT CANRLGTPSDTGELFF
TRBJ2-7 - TRBV28 - TGTGCCAGCAGTTTACCGGACGGAGACTACGAGCAGTACTTC CASSLPDGDYEQYF
TRBJ1-1 - TRBV5-1 - TGCGCCAGCAGCGGGGGCCAGGGGAACACTGAAGCTTTCTTT CASSGGQGNTEAFF
TRBJ2-3 TRBD2 TRBV4-2 - TGTGCCAGCAGCCAAGATCTCCTAGCGGAGTCCACAGATACGCAGTATTTT CASSQDLLAESTDTQYF
TRBJ1-1 - TRBV6-1 - TGTGCCAGCAGTTCCTACAGGGAAGGCACTGAAGCTTTCTTT CASSSYREGTEAFF
TRBJ1-1 - TRBV2 - TGTGCCAGCATCAGTAACGGACTGCGGAACACTGAAGCTTTCTTT CASISNGLRNTEAFF
TRBJ1-2 - TRBV28 - TGTGCCAGCAGGGGGGATTTAGACCGCTATGGCTACACCTTC CASRGDLDRYGYTF
TRBJ1-1 - TRBV10-3 - TGTGCCATCTCAAGGGGTAACATGAACACTGAAGCTTTCTTT CAISRGNMNTEAFF
TRBJ1-1 - TRBV7-8 - TGTGCCAGCAGCTCGAACAGGGTAAACACTGAAGCTTTCTTT CASSSNRVNTEAFF
TRBJ2-3 TRBD2 TRBV7-3 - TGTGCCAGCAGCCCGAGCGGGGTTAGCACAGATACGCAGTATTTT CASSPSGVSTDTQYF
TRBJ1-6 - TRBV6-5 - TGTGCCAGCAAGCGGGCGGTCGAACATAATTCACCCCTCCACTTT CASKRAVEHNSPLHF
TRBJ1-3 - TRBV6-5 - TGTGCCAGCAGTTACACCCCGGGGGGAAACACCATATATTTT CASSYTPGGNTIYF
TRBJ2-5 TRBD2 TRBV7-9 - TGTGCCAGCAGCCGTAGCGGGGGTTTACAAGAGACCCAGTACTTC CASSRSGGLQETQYF
TRBJ1-3 - TRBV7-2 - TGTGCCAGCAGCTTGGCGAGTGGAAACACCATATATTTT CASSLASGNTIYF
TRBJ2-5 - TRBV19 - TGTGCCAGTAGTATAGGGAAACAGAGACAAGAGACCCAGTACTTC CASSIGKQRQETQYF
TRBJ2-7 - TRBV19 - TGTGCCAGTAGTATGACGGGTACCTACGAGCAGTACTTC CASSMTGTYEQYF
TRBJ2-3 TRBD2 TRBV11-2 - TGTGCCAGCAGCTCCGAGCGGGGGGGCGGCACAGATACGCAGTATTTT CASSSERGGGTDTQYF
TRBJ1-1 - TRBV6-5 - TGTGCCAGCAGTTATTCAGGGGTCACTGAAGCTTTCTTT CASSYSGVTEAFF
TRBJ2-3 - TRBV6-5 - TGTGCCAGCAGTTACCGGGGGGCCCCGCCAGATACGCAGTATTTT CASSYRGAPPDTQYF
TRBJ1-4 - TRBV2 - TGTGCCAGCGCAGGAGTCGTGAGGGAAAAACTGTTTTTT CASAGVVREKLFF
TRBJ2-3 - TRBV10-3 - TGTGCCGGGGCTTACTCCACAGATACGCAGTATTTT CAGAYSTDTQYF
TRBJ2-6 - TRBV19 - TGTGCCAGTACTTCCCCTGGGGCCAACGTCCTGACTTTC CASTSPGANVLTF
TRBJ1-1 - TRBV6-5 few TGTGCCGGAGGAGGACGGGGCACTGAAGCTTTCTTT CAGGGRGTEAFF
TRBJ2-5 - TRBV11-2 - TGTGCCAGCAGCTTAGTTAGGGGTCCAGAGACCCAGTACTTC CASSLVRGPETQYF
TRBJ1-1 - TRBV6-6 - TGTGCCAGCAGTTATTCAGGGGTCACTGAAGCTTTCTTT CASSYSGVTEAFF
TRBJ2-1 TRBD1 TRBV4-3 - TGCGCCAGCAGCCAGGAGCCCCCGGGACAGGGTTTCAATGAGCAGTTCTTC CASSQEPPGQGFNEQFF
TRBJ2-2 - TRBV5-6 few TGTGCCAGCAGCTTGTCCCCCCGGGCAGGACCCGGGGAGCTGTTTTTT CASSLSPRAGPGELFF
TRBJ1-1 - TRBV11-2 - TGTGCCAGCAGCTTAGAGGCAGCTTACTACACTGAAGCTTTCTTT CASSLEAAYYTEAFF
TRBJ1-2 - TRBV6-1 few TGTGCCAGCAGTGTCAGCAGGGGAGGATATGGCTACACCTTC CASSVSRGGYGYTF
TRBJ1-1 - TRBV18 - TGTGCCAGCTCACCCGATTTAGGGGGCACTGAAGCTTTCTTT CASSPDLGGTEAFF
TRBJ2-1 - TRBV6-1 - TGTGCCAGCAGTGAAGGTGGGGGGACAAGGAGATTCAATGAGCAGTTCTTC CASSEGGGTRRFNEQFF
TRBJ2-3 TRBD2 TRBV9 - TGTGCCAGCAGTTACACTAGCGGGGTGTCGGATACGCAGTATTTT CASSYTSGVSDTQYF